These 17 T cell receptor beta chains were all obtained from the same sample, sequenced in a study of OX40 agonist ivuxolimab in advanced cancers. Assay: immunoSEQ multiplex PCR; the TCRdb copy retains only in-frame clones and omits some. The sample shows tens of thousands of clones, 80% to 85% of them seen only once. The sequencing used CD4+ or CD8+ T cells sorted from blood, collected in a trial of the OX40 agonist ivuxolimab. These receptors were collected from an adult with an advanced solid tumor such as melanoma, head and neck, liver or kidney cancer.

This clone was seen a handful of times. The chain employs TRBV27 and TRBJ1-1; D unclear. CDR1 and CDR2 (germline): MNHEY, SMNVEV (reference sequence). This CDR3 comprises 10 residues. The CDR3 is CDRGETEAFF. The CDR3 DNA sequence: TGTGATCGTGGGGAAACTGAAGCTTTCTTT.

The rearrangement uses TRBV5-4 and TRBJ2-3; D is ambiguous. This CDR3 spans 16 amino acids. V gave up 4 bases and J gave up 2 bases, with 17 bases separating them. The germline V gene encodes CDR1 SGHNT and CDR2 YYREEE (reference sequence). This CDR3 reads CASSSSPLTYTDTQYF. CDR3 coding DNA: TGTGCCAGCAGCAGCTCCCCTCTGACATACACAGATACGCAGTATTTT.

V usage is TRBV2 and J usage is TRBJ2-3, with 10 bases that match TRBD2. J lost 4 bases, V lost 0 bases, and 7 bases had no gene match. This CDR3 has 17 amino acids. Germline V gives CDR1 SNHLY, CDR2 FYNNEI. CDR3 DNA: TGTGCCAGCAGTGAAGCGCTTTGGACTAGCGGTCCAGATACGCAGTATTTT. As protein: CASSEALWTSGPDTQYF.

The gene calls are TRBV9 and TRBJ2-2, with TRBD2 matching 8 bases. Germline trimming cut 3 bases from V and 3 bases from J; bases unmatched to any gene: 7. Per the germline V gene, CDR1 is SGDLS and CDR2 is YYNGEE. The CDR3 is 16 amino acids. Here the CDR3 reads CASSGSSGIYTGELFF. The CDR3 DNA sequence: TGTGCCAGCAGCGGAAGTAGCGGGATTTACACCGGGGAGCTGTTTTTT.

The V gene is TRBV5-1, the J gene TRBJ2-2; D is perhaps TRBD1 or TRBD2 (7 bases each). Trimming took 3 bases from V and 3 from J, leaving 15 bases between them. CDR3 size: 16 residues. Germline lookup yields CDR1 SGHRS and CDR2 YFSETQ. This chain's CDR3 is CASSSRQGGDTGELFF. The DNA for the CDR3 is TGCGCCAGCAGCTCCCGCCAGGGGGGGGACACCGGGGAGCTGTTTTTT.

The J gene is TRBJ1-1, the V gene TRBV6-7; D ambiguous. TRBV6-7 is placed among ORFs of uncertain function. This CDR3 has 12 residues. Trimming cost V 2 bases and J 4 bases, with 5 bases left between them. The CDR3 here is CASSYKGTEAFF. CDR3 DNA sequence: TGTGCCAGCAGTTACAAGGGCACTGAAGCTTTCTTT.

J is TRBJ2-3 and V is TRBV28; unclear D gene. The CDR3 has 13 residues. CDR1 and CDR2 from the germline V gene are MDHEN and SYDVKM. V lost 6 bases and J lost 2, with 9 bases in between. For the CDR3, the DNA is TGTGCCAGCAGCCCGTCAGCCACAGATACGCAGTATTTT. Translating it yields CASSPSATDTQYF.

V usage is TRBV9 and J usage is TRBJ2-1, with 13 bases identical to TRBD2. The junction had 4 bases not matched to a gene; V was cut back by 2 bases and J by 8 bases. The germline CDR1 and CDR2 sequences are SGDLS and YYNGEE. This CDR3 is 15 amino acids long. The CDR3 DNA reads TGTGCCAGCAGCGTGGGACTAGCGGGACTCGATGAGCAGTTCTTC. It yields the protein CASSVGLAGLDEQFF.

The chain is built from TRBV11-3 and TRBJ1-1; a possible D gene is TRBD1 (6 bases). The CDR3 runs 14 residues. The germline V and J ends were trimmed by 2 bases and 3 bases, with 10 bases remaining between them. Germline V gene lookup returns CDR1 SGHNT and CDR2 YENEEA. The CDR3 loop is CASSLRGYDTEAFF. Written as DNA, the CDR3 is TGTGCCAGCAGCTTAAGGGGGTACGACACTGAAGCTTTCTTT.

V gene TRBV27 combines with J gene TRBJ1-1; 7 bases agree with TRBD1. The CDR3 is 13 residues long. Germline V CDR1 and CDR2: MNHEY, SMNVEV (reference sequence). Trimming took 3 bases from V and 7 from J; bases not matched to a gene: 5. CDR3 amino acids: CASSFLGGLEAFF. CDR3 bases: TGTGCCAGCAGTTTCCTAGGGGGCCTTGAAGCTTTCTTT.

This chain uses TRBV27 with TRBJ2-7, with 10 bases matching TRBD2. The CDR3 extends over 16 amino acids. V dropped 2 bases and J dropped 3; count of bases not matched to a gene: 7. Per the germline V gene, CDR1 is MNHEY and CDR2 is SMNVEV (reference sequence). The CDR3 bases are TGTGCCAGCAGTTTAAAAGGAGGGACTAGCGTCTACGAGCAGTACTTC. It translates to CASSLKGGTSVYEQYF.

This chain connects TRBV29-1 to TRBJ2-3, with 8 bases matching TRBD1. Germline CDR1 SQVTM, CDR2 ANQGSEA. There are 16 residues in the CDR3. V was clipped by 0 bases and J by 2 bases; unmatched bases: 7. CDR3 in amino acids: CSVEDWGRGPTDTQYF. The CDR3 region has the DNA TGCAGCGTTGAAGATTGGGGCAGGGGGCCCACAGATACGCAGTATTTT.

The chain is built from TRBV4-3 and TRBJ1-1; no definite D call. V shed 0 bases and J shed 5 bases, with 10 bases lying between them. CDR1 and CDR2 from the germline V gene are LGHNA and YSLEER. This CDR3 spans 14 amino acids. The CDR3 coding sequence is TGCGCCAGCAGCCAAGATTACGGCTGGACTGAAGCTTTCTTT. Amino acids: CASSQDYGWTEAFF.

The V gene is TRBV7-2, the J gene TRBJ2-5; TRBD1 matches 9 bases. Germline V gives CDR1 SGHTA, CDR2 FQGNSA. Unmatched junction bases numbered 8, after V lost 5 bases and J lost 1 base. CDR3 size: 16 residues. DNA of the CDR3: TGTGCCAGCAGCAGGAGGACAGGGGAAGGCCAAGAGACCCAGTACTTC. Translating gives CASSRRTGEGQETQYF. Using reference TRBV7-2 and TRBJ2-5 for the parts outside the CDR3, the full variable domain is GAGVSQSPSNKVTEKGKDVELRCDPISGHTALYWYRQSLGQGLEFLIYFQGNSAPDKSGLPSDRFSAERTGGSVSTLTIQRTQQEDSAVYLCASSRRTGEGQETQYFGPGTRLLVL.

The V gene is TRBV2, the J gene TRBJ1-2; 7 bases match TRBD1. Germline CDR1 reads SNHLY; CDR2 reads FYNNEI. The CDR3 has 12 amino acids. The J segment lost 8 bases and the V segment lost 6 bases, leaving 6 bases of the junction unmatched. This chain's CDR3 is CASSVGTDGYTF. In DNA form, the CDR3 reads TGTGCCAGCAGCGTCGGGACAGACGGCTACACCTTC.

This clone was counted once. The gene calls are TRBV6-5 and TRBJ2-7; TRBD1 matches 10 bases. The V and J ends lost 0 bases and 3 bases, in that order; junction bases with no gene match: 2. The CDR3 sequence is 15 residues long. From germline, CDR1 is MNHEY and CDR2 SVGAGI. CDR3 protein: CASSYSGQGSYEQYV. The CDR3 nucleotides read TGTGCCAGCAGTTACTCGGGACAGGGGAGCTACGAGCAGTACGTC.

V gene TRBV6-1 combines with J gene TRBJ2-3; 12 nucleotides line up with TRBD2. The CDR3 consists of 17 residues. V lost 1 base to trimming and J lost 9 bases; unmatched junction nucleotides: 11. Germline V CDR1 and CDR2: MNHNS, SASEGT. CDR3 protein: CASSEVFLAGGRRTQYF. The DNA of the CDR3 is TGTGCCAGCAGTGAAGTCTTTCTAGCGGGGGGGAGAAGGACGCAGTATTTT.